The sequence of this T cell receptor (beta chain) was determined in a study of blood T cell repertoires in COVID-19. As for the study in general: Specimens from acute and convalescent COVID-19 originated in the United States, Italy and Spain. The cDNA or gDNA used as material had been derived from T cells, B-cell-depleted T cells, or PBMCs.

Germline V gives CDR1 MDHEN, CDR2 SYDVKM. The V and J ends lost 3 bases and 6 bases, in that order; junction bases with no gene match: 12. The CDR3 loop spans 17 amino acids. Authors' methods: Estimation of nucleated cell counts was performed using reference gene primer amplification. The repertoire was sequenced with immunoSEQ multiplex PCR; TCRdb's copy has only in-frame clones and lacks some. V, J and clone size derive from that table, while D and trimming were established from the DNA sequence. Among approximately 160,000 clones listed, about 90% were seen once. Which cohort a participant joined came from the clinical history participants gave.

V gene TRBV28 combines with J gene TRBJ2-1, with 9 nucleotides matching TRBD1. The TCR sequence derives from a woman aged 45-59 years who had recovered from COVID-19. The sample was PBMCs or T cells enriched from blood (not recorded which). DNA of the CDR3: TGTGCCAGCAGTTTGGGTATGGGGACAGGGATTGGCAATGAGCAGTTCTTC. Protein sequence: CASSLGMGTGIGNEQFF. Full variable domain (missing parts from reference TRBV28 and TRBJ2-1): DVKVTQSSRYLVKRTGEKVFLECVQDMDHENMFWYRQDPGLGLRLIYFSYDVKMKEKGDIPEGYSVSREKKERFSLILESASTNQTSMYLCASSLGMGTGIGNEQFFGPGTRLTVL.